The T cell receptor (beta chain) under discussion was sequenced for a study of blood T cells in healthy people across ages. Germline CDR1 reads LGHDT; CDR2 reads YNNKEL (reference sequence). V shed 3 bases and J shed 2 bases, with 7 bases lying between them. CDR3 length equals 13 residues. Primed by a sample-barcoded 5' primer and a J-beta primer mix, a second PCR proceeded for roughly 7 to 11 cycles. Using its own MiXCR run on the 5' RACE reads, TCRdb lists one record per CDR3 protein. There are 1.5 million to 2 million distinct CDR3 sequences in the sample; about two fifths occur only once, and more than 20% lies in the top ten. Total RNA extracted from each sample amounted to at least 6 micrograms.

The V call is TRBV3-1, the J call TRBJ1-2; no definite D call. Sequences were obtained from blood. This TCR derives from a human donor in good health. The CDR3 sequence is CASSQAENYGYTF. CDR3 coding DNA: TGTGCCAGCAGCCAGGCCGAGAACTATGGCTACACCTTC.